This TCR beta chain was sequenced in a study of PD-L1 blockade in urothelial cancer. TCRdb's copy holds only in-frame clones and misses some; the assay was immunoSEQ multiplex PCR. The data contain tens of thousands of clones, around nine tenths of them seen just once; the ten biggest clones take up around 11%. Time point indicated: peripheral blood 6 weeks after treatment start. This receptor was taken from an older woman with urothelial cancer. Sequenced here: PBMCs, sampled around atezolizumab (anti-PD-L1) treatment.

The CDR3 DNA is TGCGCCAGCAGCTTGCCCAGGGGCCAAAACACCGGGGAGCTGTTTTTT. Protein: CASSLPRGQNTGELFF. The gene calls are TRBV5-1 and TRBJ2-2, with D maybe TRBD1 (6 bases). The CDR3 has 16 amino acids. Between the trimmed V and J ends, which lost 1 base and 2 bases, there was a span of 12 bases. Germline values: CDR1 SGHRS, CDR2 YFSETQ. Variable domain in full (rest from reference TRBV5-1 and TRBJ2-2): KAGVTQTPRYLIKTRGQQVTLSCSPISGHRSVSWYQQTPGQGLQFLFEYFSETQRNKGNFPGRFSGRQFSNSRSEMNVSTLELGDSALYLCASSLPRGQNTGELFFGEGSRLTVL.